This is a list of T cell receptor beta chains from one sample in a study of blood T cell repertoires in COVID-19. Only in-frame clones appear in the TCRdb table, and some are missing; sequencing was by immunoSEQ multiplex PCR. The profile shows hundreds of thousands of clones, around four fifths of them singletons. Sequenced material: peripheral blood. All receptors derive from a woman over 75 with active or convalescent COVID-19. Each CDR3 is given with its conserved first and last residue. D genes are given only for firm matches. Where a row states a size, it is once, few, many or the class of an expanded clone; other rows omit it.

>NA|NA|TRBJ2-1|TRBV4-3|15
TGCGCCAGCAGCCACCTCCGGGACATTTACAATGAGCAGTTCTTC
CASSHLRDIYNEQFF
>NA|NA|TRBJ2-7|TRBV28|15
TGTGCCAGCAGCCAAAACGCCCTAGGAGCCTACGAGCAGTACTTC
CASSQNALGAYEQYF
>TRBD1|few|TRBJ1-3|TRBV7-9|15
TGTGCCAGCAGCCGACAGGGCAGCTCTGGAAACACCATATATTTT
CASSRQGSSGNTIYF
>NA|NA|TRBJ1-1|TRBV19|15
TGTGCCAGCGATAGTAGGCAGCCAGGGAACACTGAAGCTTTCTTT
CASDSRQPGNTEAFF
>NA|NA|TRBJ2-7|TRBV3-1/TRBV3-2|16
TGTGCCAGCAGCCAAGCGTGGGCACAGGGCGGCCACGAGCAGTACTTC
CASSQAWAQGGHEQYF
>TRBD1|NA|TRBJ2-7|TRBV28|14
TGTGCCAGCAGCCCCCGGACAGGGCCCGACGAGCAGTACTTC
CASSPRTGPDEQYF
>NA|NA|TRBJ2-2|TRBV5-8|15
TGTGCCAGCAGCTGGGGACAATTCAACACCGGGGAGCTGTTTTTT
CASSWGQFNTGELFF
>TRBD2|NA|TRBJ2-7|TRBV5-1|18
TGCGCCAGCAGCCTGGGACTAGCGGGAGGCAGAGGGTCCTACGAGCAGTACTTC
CASSLGLAGGRGSYEQYF
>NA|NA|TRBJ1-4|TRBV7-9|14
TGTGCCAGCAGGGGAGCCCTGTCTAATGAAAAACTGTTTTTT
CASRGALSNEKLFF
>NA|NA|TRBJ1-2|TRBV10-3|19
TGTGCCATCAGAGTTGCGGGGTCCCGGGCAAAAAACTTTAACTATGGCTACACCTTC
CAIRVAGSRAKNFNYGYTF
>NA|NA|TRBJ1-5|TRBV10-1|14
TGCGCCAGCAGGCGTGGAGGGAGGAATCAGCCCCAGCATTTT
CASRRGGRNQPQHF
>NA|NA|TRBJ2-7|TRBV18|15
TGTGCCAGCGCTTTTCGTGCGACTAGAACCTACGAGCAGTACTTC
CASAFRATRTYEQYF
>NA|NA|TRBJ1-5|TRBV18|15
TGTGCCAGCTCACCAGGGAGGGGTGGCAATCAGCCCCAGCATTTT
CASSPGRGGNQPQHF
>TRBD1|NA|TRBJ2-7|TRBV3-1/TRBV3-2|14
TGTGCCAGCAGCCCCAGGACAGGGGCCTACGAGCAGTACTTC
CASSPRTGAYEQYF
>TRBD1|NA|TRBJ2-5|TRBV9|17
TGTGCCAGCAGCGTTACCGGGACAGGGTTTCATCAGGAGACCCAGTACTTC
CASSVTGTGFHQETQYF
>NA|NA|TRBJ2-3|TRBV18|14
TGTGCCAGCTCACCACCGAGTTGGTCAGATACGCAGTATTTT
CASSPPSWSDTQYF
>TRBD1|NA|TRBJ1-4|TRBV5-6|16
TGTGCCAGCAGCTTGGGGACAGGGGGTAGAGTTGAAAAACTGTTTTTT
CASSLGTGGRVEKLFF
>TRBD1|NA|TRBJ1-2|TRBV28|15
TGTGCCAGCAGTTCCCCCGCGGGACAGTACTATGGCTACACCTTC
CASSSPAGQYYGYTF
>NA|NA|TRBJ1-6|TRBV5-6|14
TGTGCCAGCAGCTATTCGTGGAGGGACTCACCCCTCCACTTT
CASSYSWRDSPLHF
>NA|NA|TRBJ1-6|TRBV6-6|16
TGTGCCAGCAGTCGATACCTGACAGCGATCGATTCACCCCTCCACTTT
CASSRYLTAIDSPLHF
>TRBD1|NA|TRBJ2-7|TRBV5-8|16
TGTGCCAGCAGCTTGGATGGGGACAGGCGCTCCTACGAGCAGTACTTC
CASSLDGDRRSYEQYF
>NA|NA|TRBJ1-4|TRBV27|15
TGTGCCAGCAGAGCCTTGGGCGCATGGGAGGAAAAACTGTTTTTT
CASRALGAWEEKLFF
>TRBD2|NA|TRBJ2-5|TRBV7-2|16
TGTGCCAGCAGCATCGGGACTAGCGGGGGTAAAGAGACCCAGTACTTC
CASSIGTSGGKETQYF
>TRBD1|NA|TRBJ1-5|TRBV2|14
TGTGCCAGCAGGGGGACAGGTGGGAGTCAGCCCCAGCATTTT
CASRGTGGSQPQHF
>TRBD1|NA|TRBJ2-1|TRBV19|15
TGTGCCAGTAGCACGACAGGGGGCGCTTTCAATGAGCAGTTCTTC
CASSTTGGAFNEQFF
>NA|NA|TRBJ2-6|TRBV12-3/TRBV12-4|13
TGTGCCAGCAGCTACCTCTGGGCCAACGTCCTGACTTTC
CASSYLWANVLTF
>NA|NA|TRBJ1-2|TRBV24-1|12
TGTGCCACCAGTGGTTATCGGAGTGGCTACACCTTC
CATSGYRSGYTF
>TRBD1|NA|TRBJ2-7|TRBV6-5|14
TGTGCCAGCAGTTACGGGACAGGTTACTACGAGCAGTACTTC
CASSYGTGYYEQYF
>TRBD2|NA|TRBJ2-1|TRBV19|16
TGTGCCAGTAGTAAATCTAGCGGGGGGGGTTACAATGAGCAGTTCTTC
CASSKSSGGGYNEQFF
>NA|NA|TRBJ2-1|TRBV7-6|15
TGTGCCAGCAGCTTAGGATCCGGAGGGGCCGATGAGCAGTTCTTC
CASSLGSGGADEQFF
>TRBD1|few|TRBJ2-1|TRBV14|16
TGTGCCAGCAGCCCCGTGACAGGGGGTTCCTACAATGAGCAGTTCTTC
CASSPVTGGSYNEQFF
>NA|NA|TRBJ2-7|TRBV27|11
TGTGCCAGCAGTACCGGGGGCGAGCAGTACTTC
CASSTGGEQYF
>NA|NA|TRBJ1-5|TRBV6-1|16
TGTGCCAGCAGTGAACCCCGTGGGGGACTCAATCAGCCCCAGCATTTT
CASSEPRGGLNQPQHF
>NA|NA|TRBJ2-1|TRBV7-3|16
TGTGCCAGCGCCTCGAAGCTGGGAGCGCCTGGGAATGAGCAGTTCTTC
CASASKLGAPGNEQFF
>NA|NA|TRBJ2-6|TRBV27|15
TGTGCCAGCAGTTTATCGCGACAGGGGGCCAACGTCCTGACTTTC
CASSLSRQGANVLTF
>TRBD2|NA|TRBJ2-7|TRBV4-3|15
TGCGCCAGCAGCCAAGAGGCGGGAGGGCGGCACGAGCAGTACTTC
CASSQEAGGRHEQYF
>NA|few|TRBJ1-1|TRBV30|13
TGTGCCTGGAGTGCATCTATGAACACTGAAGCTTTCTTT
CAWSASMNTEAFF
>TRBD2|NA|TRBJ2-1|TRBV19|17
TGTGCCAGTAGTATAGATCCCAGCGGGGGGGCCCTCAATGAGCAGTTCTTC
CASSIDPSGGALNEQFF
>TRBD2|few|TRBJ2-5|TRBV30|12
TGTGCCTCGGGGGGAGAATTGGAGACCCAGTACTTC
CASGGELETQYF
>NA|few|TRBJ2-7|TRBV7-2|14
TGTGCCAGCAGCCCAAACAGGGTGACCTACGAGCAGTACTTC
CASSPNRVTYEQYF
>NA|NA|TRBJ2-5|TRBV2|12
TGTGCCAGCAGTGTGATCGGAGAGACCCAGTACTTC
CASSVIGETQYF